The T cell receptor (beta chain) under discussion was sequenced for a study of human T cells and chemical hapten exposure. Study context: There were per-sample TCR yield variations, arising mainly from small pooled library volume differences. Study-wide results and limits: TCRs exceeding a frequency of 1 in 1000 stayed unchanged under DPC sensitization.

A note on this clonotype: The target antigen is unknown.

J was trimmed by 1 base and V by 3 bases; bases with no gene match: 9. The CDR3 has 19 amino acids. Total RNA was isolated from whole blood that had not been fractionated. Individual cDNA molecules each carried unique molecular identifiers attached by the library. Authors' data handling: Ranging from about 20,000 to 700,000, TCR counts per sample had a median value of around 92,000. TCRdb fed the reads into MiXCR, producing one record per CDR3 protein. For this entry, the V and J calls and clone size follow TCRdb and not the study's own pipeline. The sample records 95,000 to 150,000 distinct CDR3 sequences, approximately 9% being singletons.

The chain is built from TRBV12-3 or TRBV12-4 and TRBJ2-1, with 13 nucleotides matching TRBD2. This receptor was identified in a human donor in good health. Some clones in this sample may be carry-over from other donors' samples. The sample comprised whole blood. CDR3 region: CASSFQVLAGGRSYNEQFF. CDR3 in DNA: TGTGCCAGCAGTTTTCAGGTACTAGCGGGAGGGCGATCCTACAATGAGCAGTTCTTC.